Given below is one T cell receptor beta chain in context. The data stem from a study of blood T cell repertoires in COVID-19. The CDR3 contains 15 residues. The germline V gene has CDR1 SGHRS and CDR2 YFSETQ. The V end lost 4 bases, the J end lost 0 bases, and 13 bases lay between the germline ends. Researchers sorted participants into cohorts using their self-reported clinical history. Per the original methods: From reference gene primer amplification, estimates of nucleated cell counts were derived. Generated by immunoSEQ multiplex PCR, the TCRdb table keeps only in-frame clones and is missing some. V and J calls and clone size are given by that table; D and trimming were obtained from the DNA. The sample includes 250,000 to 350,000 clones, 80% to 95% of them seen just once.

The source is a woman in her 30s who had recovered from COVID-19. Sequenced material: PBMCs or T cells enriched from blood (not recorded which). The chain carries TRBV5-1 and TRBJ2-5; a possible D gene is TRBD1 (6 bases). CDR3: CASSPADSYQETQYF. In DNA, the CDR3 is TGCGCCAGCAGCCCCGCGGACAGCTACCAAGAGACCCAGTACTTC.